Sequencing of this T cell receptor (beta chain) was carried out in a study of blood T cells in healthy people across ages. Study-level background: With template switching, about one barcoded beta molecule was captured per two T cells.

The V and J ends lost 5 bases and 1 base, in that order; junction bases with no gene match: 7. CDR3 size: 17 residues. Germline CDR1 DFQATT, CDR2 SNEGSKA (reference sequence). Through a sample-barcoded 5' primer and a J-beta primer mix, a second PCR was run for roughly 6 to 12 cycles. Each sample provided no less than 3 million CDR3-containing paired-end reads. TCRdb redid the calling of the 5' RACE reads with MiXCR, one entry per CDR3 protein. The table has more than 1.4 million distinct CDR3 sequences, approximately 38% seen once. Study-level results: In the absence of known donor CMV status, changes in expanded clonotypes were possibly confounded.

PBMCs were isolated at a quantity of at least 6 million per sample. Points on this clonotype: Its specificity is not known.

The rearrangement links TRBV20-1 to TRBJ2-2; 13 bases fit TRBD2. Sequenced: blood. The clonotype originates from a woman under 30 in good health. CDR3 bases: TGCAGTGCTCTAGGACTAGCGGGAGCAGGGAACACCGGGGAGCTGTTTTTT. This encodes CSALGLAGAGNTGELFF.